Presented here are 10 T cell receptor beta chains from one specimen sequenced in a study of human T cells and chemical hapten exposure. The time point is: pre-sensitization, week 0. Treatment indicated: therapeutic diphenylcyclopropenone sensitization with weekly scalp DPC. TCRdb processed the RACE reads anew with MiXCR; each CDR3 protein has one entry. The sample includes a few hundred thousand distinct CDR3 sequences, 4.5% to 7% seen only once; the top ten take more than 8%. Sequencing was performed on whole blood, taken in connection with sensitization to the hapten diphenylcyclopropenone (DPC). The receptors derive from a woman younger than 35 with alopecia areata. Some clones in this sample may be carry-over from other donors' samples.

Ten or more counts support this clonotype. The chain has TRBV28 and TRBJ2-7, with no clear D. V was shortened by 7 bases and J by 7 bases, with 17 bases between the two germline ends. CDR1 and CDR2 (germline): MDHEN, SYDVKM. This CDR3 has 13 residues. This chain's CDR3 is CASTPLSVREQYF. As DNA, the CDR3 is TGTGCCAGCACCCCTTTGAGTGTTCGGGAGCAGTACTTC.

In this sample, this clonotype turned up a few times. The chain carries TRBV3-1 and TRBJ1-1; tentative D call: TRBD1 (5 bases). V was clipped by 3 bases and J by 11 bases, with 10 bases between them. Germline assignment: CDR1 LGHDT and CDR2 YNNKEL (reference sequence). There are 11 residues in the CDR3. CDR3 in DNA: TGTGCCAGCAGCCAGGGGACTGGGGCTTTCTTT. It yields the protein CASSQGTGAFF. Using reference TRBV3-1 and TRBJ1-1 for the parts outside the CDR3, the full variable domain is DTAVSQTPKYLVTQMGNDKSIKCEQNLGHDTMYWYKQDSKKFLKIMFSYNNKELIINETVPNRFSPKSPDKAHLNLHINSLELGDSAVYFCASSQGTGAFFGQGTRLTVV.

The V and J genes are TRBV20-1 and TRBJ2-7; the match to TRBD2 covers 7 bases. Germline V gene data show CDR1 as DFQATT and CDR2 as SNEGSKA (reference sequence). V lost 4 bases, J lost 0 bases, and 6 bases stayed unmatched. This CDR3 comprises 14 residues. The CDR3: CSATKGLPSYEQYF. CDR3 nucleotides: TGCAGTGCTACTAAGGGACTACCCTCCTACGAGCAGTACTTC.

This clonotype showed up just a few times. CDR3 in amino acids: CAIRVRSSYNEQFF. The CDR3, as DNA: TGTGCCATCCGCGTGAGGAGCTCCTACAATGAGCAGTTCTTC. J is TRBJ2-1 and V is TRBV12-3 or TRBV12-4; D gene unclear. This CDR3 has 14 residues. Trimming stripped 10 bases from V and 0 bases from J, with 13 bases between.

This clonotype was recorded many times. The rearrangement links TRBV4-3 to TRBJ2-3, with D perhaps matching TRBD1 or TRBD2 (5 bases each). The CDR3 runs to 19 residues. With 0 bases removed from V and 3 bases from J, the gap between germline ends came to 22 bases. Germline CDR1 and CDR2: LGHNA and YSLEER. The CDR3 loop is CASSQDWEYEGYWTDTQYF. Written as DNA, the CDR3 is TGCGCCAGCAGCCAAGACTGGGAATATGAGGGGTATTGGACAGATACGCAGTATTTT.

This clonotype appeared many times. This chain connects TRBV20-1 to TRBJ1-2, with D unclear. The germline V gene has CDR1 DFQATT and CDR2 SNEGSKA (reference sequence). The CDR3 length is 13 residues. V lost 2 bases and J lost 4, with 11 bases in between. In DNA form, the CDR3 reads TGCAGTGCTAGAAATACAGCGATCTATGGCTACACCTTC. Translation: CSARNTAIYGYTF.

This clonotype was seen at least ten times. J is TRBJ2-5 and V is TRBV6-5, with TRBD1 matching 8 bases. Germline trimming cut 6 bases from V and 7 bases from J; bases unmatched to any gene: 7. The length of the CDR3 is 13 residues. From germline, CDR1 is MNHEY and CDR2 SVGAGI. The CDR3 loop is CASSRTGRTTQYF. DNA for the CDR3: TGTGCCAGCAGCCGGACAGGGAGGACGACCCAGTACTTC.

The V and J genes are TRBV3-1 and TRBJ2-3; D not resolved. The CDR3 contains 15 residues. The germline gives CDR1 LGHDT, CDR2 YNNKEL (reference sequence). V lost 3 bases, J lost 2 bases, and 12 bases lay in between. CDR3 coding DNA: TGTGCCAGCAGCCACCAGGCTAGGAACACAGATACGCAGTATTTT. Protein: CASSHQARNTDTQYF.

This clonotype was found a few times. The rearrangement uses TRBV5-1 and TRBJ2-5; a weak D match, TRBD2 (5 bases). This CDR3 has 14 residues. The V gene's germline CDR1 is SGHRS and CDR2 YFSETQ. V lost 0 bases, J lost 3 bases, and 9 bases lay in between. The CDR3 DNA is TGCGCCAGCAGCTTGGGAGGGAGTAAAGAGACCCAGTACTTC. Its protein product is CASSLGGSKETQYF.

The chain joins TRBV6-2 or TRBV6-3 to TRBJ1-5; D remains unclear. The CDR3 covers 13 residues. Trimming took off 10 bases at V and 2 bases at J, with 12 bases between the two ends. CDR1 and CDR2 (germline): MNHEY, SVGEGT. CDR3 nucleotides: TGTGCCACCAGGAAGGACGGCAATCAGCCCCAGCATTTT. This encodes CATRKDGNQPQHF.